These 19 T cell receptor beta chains share one sample of origin, sequenced in a study of spatial heterogeneity in lung cancer. MiXCR, run by TCRdb on the 5' RACE reads, gives a single entry per CDR3 protein. The profile covers around 4,400 distinct CDR3 sequences, with roughly a fifth appearing a single time and 20% to 25% taken by the ten largest. Specified time point: sample taken at primary tumor resection. In each case, whole RNA from tumor, nontumor lung or frozen PBMC was sequenced unsorted. The sequencing here drew on normal lung tissue next to the tumor, taken at surgery. The receptors were gathered from a female donor with early-stage non-small cell lung cancer.

In its sample, this clonotype ranks as medium-sized. This chain uses TRBV11-1 with TRBJ2-5; D is unclear. V lost 5 bases and J 4 bases, leaving 14 bases between the germline ends. Per germline, CDR1 SGHAT and CDR2 FQDESV (reference sequence). This CDR3 comprises 14 residues. CDR3 residues: CASSRLGLRETQYF. The DNA for the CDR3 is TGTGCCAGCAGCCGTCTGGGGTTGAGAGAGACCCAGTACTTC.

This clonotype was seen ten or more times. The rearrangement links TRBV30 to TRBJ1-5; tentative D call: TRBD1 (5 bases). Trimming took 0 bases from V and 1 from J, leaving 10 bases between them. This CDR3 contains 15 residues. Germline CDR1 and CDR2: GTSNPN and SVGIG (reference sequence). Here the CDR3 reads CAWSVGAGSNQPQHF. In DNA, the CDR3 is TGTGCCTGGAGTGTAGGGGCAGGGAGCAATCAGCCCCAGCATTTT. Full variable domain (rest looked up from reference TRBV30 and TRBJ1-5): SQTIHQWPATLVQPVGSPLSLECTVEGTSNPNLYWYRQAAGRGLQLLFYSVGIGQISSEVPQNLSASRPQDRQFILSSKKLLLSDSGFYLCAWSVGAGSNQPQHFGDGTRLSIL.

In its sample, this clonotype is medium-sized. The chain combines TRBV4-2 with TRBJ2-6; D is possibly TRBD1 (5 bases). CDR3 length equals 17 residues. Deletions cut 0 bases from V and 1 base from J, with 10 bases between. Looked up from germline, CDR1 is LGHNA and CDR2 is YNFKEQ. The CDR3: CASSQDFRVSGANVLTF. CDR3 in DNA: TGTGCCAGCAGCCAAGATTTCAGGGTGTCTGGGGCCAACGTCCTGACTTTC.

At least ten counts were recorded for this clonotype. The V and J genes are TRBV6-4 and TRBJ2-3; D is uncertain. The CDR3 is 15 amino acids. V lost 8 bases, J lost 0 bases, and 15 bases lay in between. CDR1 is MRHNA and CDR2 is SNTAGT in the germline V gene. DNA for the CDR3: TGTGCCAGCCCAGGACCAAACTTTAGCACAGATACGCAGTATTTT. Translating gives CASPGPNFSTDTQYF.

Many counts were recorded for this clonotype. The chain carries TRBV12-3 or TRBV12-4 and TRBJ2-7; D not certain. This CDR3 has 15 amino acids. Trimming left V 6 bases short and J 2 bases short, with 17 bases between. CDR3 loop: CASSAVGPSPYEQYF. The CDR3 DNA reads TGTGCCAGCAGCGCGGTCGGGCCATCTCCCTACGAGCAGTACTTC.

The CDR3 sequence: CASSQVGRGTEAFF. The CDR3 nucleotides read TGTGCCAGCAGCCAAGTAGGCAGGGGCACTGAAGCTTTCTTT. V is TRBV4-2 and J is TRBJ1-1; D possibly corresponds to TRBD1 (6 bases). The CDR3 sequence is 14 residues long. V lost 1 base and J 4 bases, leaving 10 bases between the germline ends. Germline V gives CDR1 LGHNA, CDR2 YNFKEQ.

This clonotype was seen more than once but under ten times. The chain has TRBV7-2 and TRBJ2-3, with D hard to call. The CDR3 has 13 residues. Trimming pared 3 bases from V and 4 bases from J, leaving 8 bases between. Germline assignment: CDR1 SGHTA and CDR2 FQGNSA. This CDR3 is CASSLEHSDTQYF. The CDR3 bases are TGTGCCAGCAGCTTGGAACATTCAGATACGCAGTATTTT.

This clonotype is medium-sized by share. V usage is TRBV7-9 and J usage is TRBJ1-1; 10 positions agree with TRBD1. After removal of 1 base from V and 5 bases from J, the junction contained 10 bases not matched to a gene. CDR3 length: 17 amino acids. The germline V gene encodes CDR1 SEHNR and CDR2 FQNEAQ (reference sequence). In DNA, the CDR3 is TGTGCCAGCAGCTTAGTGGGGACAGGGGCGTTTGGGACTGAAGCTTTCTTT. Residues: CASSLVGTGAFGTEAFF.

This clonotype has only a few counts. This chain joins TRBV28 and TRBJ2-1; D is undetermined. Germline V gives CDR1 MDHEN, CDR2 SYDVKM. There are 11 residues in the CDR3. The V end was cut by 8 bases, the J end by 3 bases, with 5 bases between. The CDR3 DNA follows: TGTGCCAGCGTCCTCTACAATGAGCAGTTCTTC. It yields the protein CASVLYNEQFF.

CDR3 sequence: CASSAIRDSNEKLFF. The DNA of the CDR3 is TGTGCCAGCAGCGCAATCCGGGACAGTAATGAAAAACTGTTTTTT. The chain is built from TRBV27 and TRBJ1-4; 7 positions agree with TRBD1. The CDR3 consists of 15 residues. The germline gives CDR1 MNHEY, CDR2 SMNVEV (reference sequence). Losses at the gene ends were 6 bases for V and 4 bases for J; bases not matched to a gene: 8. Full variable domain (remainder filled in from reference TRBV27 and TRBJ1-4): EAQVTQNPRYLITVTGKKLTVTCSQNMNHEYMSWYRQDPGLGLRQIYYSMNVEVTDKGDVPEGYKVSRKEKRNFPLILESPSPNQTSLYFCASSAIRDSNEKLFFGSGTQLSVL.

The gene calls are TRBV12-3 or TRBV12-4 and TRBJ1-1; D is unclear. V gave up 2 bases and J gave up 0 bases, with 7 bases separating them. CDR3 length: 14 amino acids. The CDR3 region is CASSLLGMNTEAFF. The CDR3 coding sequence is TGTGCCAGCAGTTTATTAGGTATGAACACTGAAGCTTTCTTT.

The rearrangement links TRBV20-1 to TRBJ1-6; the D is unclear. V was pared by 3 bases and J by 0 bases, with 6 bases between. CDR1 and CDR2 from the germline V gene are DFQATT and SNEGSKA (reference sequence). This CDR3 has 14 amino acids. The CDR3 spells CSARNSSYNSPLHF. CDR3 coding DNA: TGCAGTGCTAGGAATAGCTCCTATAATTCACCCCTCCACTTT.

The V gene is TRBV3-1, the J gene TRBJ2-1; 8 bases are shared with TRBD2. V shed 0 bases and J 3 bases; nucleotides not matched to a gene: 4. Germline V lookup: CDR1 LGHDT, CDR2 YNNKEL (reference sequence). The CDR3 totals 16 residues. The DNA of the CDR3 is TGTGCCAGCAGCCAAGATCGGGGGGGAGACTACAATGAGCAGTTCTTC. As protein: CASSQDRGGDYNEQFF.

CDR3 loop: CASSLAVTGGEKLFF. The CDR3 bases are TGCGCCAGCAGCTTGGCTGTGACAGGGGGGGAAAAACTGTTTTTT. V gene TRBV5-1 combines with J gene TRBJ1-4, with 9 bases lining up with TRBD1. The ends lost 0 bases at V and 8 bases at J; junction bases unmatched: 5. Per the germline V gene, CDR1 is SGHRS and CDR2 is YFSETQ. The CDR3 length is 15 residues.

Many counts were recorded for this clonotype. The V call is TRBV7-3, the J call TRBJ2-7, with 8 bases lining up with TRBD1. Germline trimming cut 3 bases from V and 6 bases from J; bases unmatched to any gene: 10. This CDR3 contains 15 residues. The V gene's germline CDR1 is SGHTA and CDR2 FQGTGA. The CDR3 spells CASSLIPGTGSEQYF. The CDR3 DNA reads TGTGCCAGCAGCTTGATCCCCGGGACAGGCTCCGAGCAGTACTTC.

Only a few counts were recorded for this clonotype. This chain uses TRBV20-1 with TRBJ2-7, with D maybe TRBD1 (6 bases). The germline V and J ends were trimmed by 8 bases and 6 bases, with 11 bases remaining between them. CDR1 DFQATT and CDR2 SNEGSKA come from the germline V gene (reference sequence). This CDR3 has 10 amino acids. CDR3 nucleotide sequence: TGCAGTACACAGGGTGCCGAGCAGTACTTC. Translation: CSTQGAEQYF.

V gene TRBV4-2 combines with J gene TRBJ2-6; weak D call: TRBD1 (6 bases). V lost 0 bases, J lost 2 bases, and 8 bases lay in between. This CDR3 spans 16 amino acids. The germline CDR1 and CDR2 sequences are LGHNA and YNFKEQ. The CDR3 sequence: CASSQDGGPGANVLTF. CDR3 nucleotides: TGTGCCAGCAGCCAAGATGGGGGCCCTGGGGCCAACGTCCTGACTTTC.

Judged by abundance, this clonotype is large (0.1 to 1%). V usage is TRBV7-2 and J usage is TRBJ2-1, with 11 bases aligning to TRBD2. This CDR3 has 14 residues. Trimming took 8 bases from V and 6 from J; bases not matched to a gene: 6. Germline loops: CDR1 SGHTA, CDR2 FQGNSA. CDR3 amino acids: CASSIAGGRNEQFF. Written as DNA, the CDR3 is TGTGCCAGCTCGATAGCGGGAGGGCGCAATGAGCAGTTCTTC.

Within the sample, this clonotype is medium-sized. The V call is TRBV28, the J call TRBJ1-6; 7 bases are a match to TRBD1. Unmatched junction bases numbered 2, after V lost 5 bases and J lost 4 bases. CDR3 length: 14 amino acids. The germline V gene encodes CDR1 MDHEN and CDR2 SYDVKM. CDR3 region: CASSGDRYNSPLHF. The CDR3 DNA sequence: TGTGCCAGCAGTGGGGACAGATATAATTCACCCCTCCACTTT. Full variable domain (remainder filled in from reference TRBV28 and TRBJ1-6): DVKVTQSSRYLVKRTGEKVFLECVQDMDHENMFWYRQDPGLGLRLIYFSYDVKMKEKGDIPEGYSVSREKKERFSLILESASTNQTSMYLCASSGDRYNSPLHFGNGTRLTVT.